Following are 22 T cell receptor beta chains from one sample sequenced in a study of OX40 agonist ivuxolimab in advanced cancers. The method was the immunoSEQ multiplex PCR assay. TCRdb re-hosts the immuneACCESS table, in-frame sequences only. Its copies lack some clones; in the studies checked, an unresolved V gene accounts for under half of them, and the cause for the rest is not known. Present in this sample are over 45,000 clones, around 85% of which were seen just once. The top ten constitute about 14% of the sample. The sample was CD4+ or CD8+ T cells sorted from blood, taken in a trial of the OX40 agonist ivuxolimab. These receptors all stem from an adult with an advanced solid tumor such as melanoma, head and neck, liver or kidney cancer.

J is TRBJ1-1 and V is TRBV18; the D is unclear. V gave up 3 bases and J gave up 1 base, with 12 bases separating them. Germline values: CDR1 KGHSH, CDR2 LQKENI. The CDR3 has 15 amino acids. The CDR3 DNA sequence: TGTGCCAGCTCACCGACTGGACCGTCGAACACTGAAGCTTTCTTT. Its translation: CASSPTGPSNTEAFF.

V usage is TRBV28 and J usage is TRBJ2-3; D possibly uses TRBD1 or TRBD2 (6 bases each). Trimming left V 5 bases short and J 4 bases short, with 10 bases between. Looked up from germline, CDR1 is MDHEN and CDR2 is SYDVKM. The CDR3 consists of 13 residues. Written as DNA, the CDR3 is TGTGCCAGCAGTCCCGGGGGCCCAGATACGCAGTATTTT. This sequence encodes CASSPGGPDTQYF. The full variable domain, rest sourced from reference TRBV28 and TRBJ2-3, is DVKVTQSSRYLVKRTGEKVFLECVQDMDHENMFWYRQDPGLGLRLIYFSYDVKMKEKGDIPEGYSVSREKKERFSLILESASTNQTSMYLCASSPGGPDTQYFGPGTRLTVL.

J is TRBJ2-1 and V is TRBV18; no definite D call. Deletions cut 5 bases from V and 6 bases from J, with 5 bases between. Per germline, CDR1 KGHSH and CDR2 LQKENI. The CDR3 consists of 11 residues. This CDR3 is CASSKGNEQFF. As DNA, the CDR3 is TGTGCCAGCTCAAAGGGCAATGAGCAGTTCTTC.

V gene TRBV11-1 combines with J gene TRBJ1-1, with D maybe TRBD1 (5 bases). The germline V gene encodes CDR1 SGHAT and CDR2 FQDESV (reference sequence). The CDR3 runs 14 residues. V lost 7 bases and J lost 2, with 14 bases in between. The CDR3 sequence: CASTIVGGNTEAFF. The CDR3 DNA sequence: TGTGCCAGCACCATCGTGGGGGGAAACACTGAAGCTTTCTTT.

This sequence joins TRBV30 and TRBJ1-4, with unresolved D. The germline V and J ends were trimmed by 2 bases and 3 bases, with 16 bases remaining between them. Germline CDR1 is GTSNPN and CDR2 is SVGIG (reference sequence). The CDR3 is 16 amino acids. The chain's CDR3 is CAWSLGHRSSNEKLFF. As DNA, the CDR3 is TGTGCCTGGAGTTTAGGGCACCGATCCTCTAATGAAAAACTGTTTTTT.

The chain uses TRBV19 and TRBJ2-5; TRBD2 matches at 8 bases. Near its end, the DNA agrees better with TRBJ2-7, so the J call may be wrong. CDR1 is LNHDA and CDR2 is SQIVND in the germline V gene (reference sequence). The CDR3 is made up of 14 amino acids. CDR3 sequence reads: CASSTPGLAYEQYF. DNA of the CDR3: TGTGCCAGTAGTACCCCGGGACTAGCCTACGAGCAGTACTTC.

The chain is built from TRBV9 and TRBJ2-6; D ambiguous. Per germline, CDR1 SGDLS and CDR2 YYNGEE. Trimming left V 3 bases short and J 3 bases short, with 7 bases between. The CDR3 consists of 14 residues. The CDR3 sequence is CASSADDGANVLTF. CDR3 DNA sequence: TGTGCCAGCAGCGCGGACGATGGGGCCAACGTCCTGACTTTC.

The rearrangement uses TRBV6-5 and TRBJ2-3; the D is unclear. The germline V gene has CDR1 MNHEY and CDR2 SVGAGI. The CDR3 runs to 14 residues. Trimming took off 2 bases at V and 0 bases at J, with 6 bases between the two ends. The CDR3 region has the DNA TGTGCCAGCAGTTACAGTGGGAGCACAGATACGCAGTATTTT. This gives the protein CASSYSGSTDTQYF.

The CDR3 reads CASKDRGEAFF. The CDR3 DNA sequence: TGCGCCAGCAAGGACAGGGGGGAAGCTTTCTTT. V is TRBV10-1 and J is TRBJ1-1, with 10 bases lining up with TRBD1. In germline, CDR1 is WNHNN, CDR2 SYGVQD (reference sequence). The ends lost 7 bases at V and 8 bases at J; junction bases unmatched: 1. The CDR3 has 11 residues.

The J gene is TRBJ1-4, the V gene TRBV28, with 7 bases that match TRBD1. The V segment lost 5 bases and the J segment 8 bases; nucleotides outside the gene matches: 14. CDR3 length: 16 residues. CDR1 and CDR2 (germline): MDHEN, SYDVKM. CDR3 DNA sequence: TGTGCCAGCAGTGGACAGGCCGCATCCGAGAGGGAAAAACTGTTTTTT. As protein: CASSGQAASEREKLFF. Together with reference TRBV28 and TRBJ1-4, the CDR3 gives the full variable domain: DVKVTQSSRYLVKRTGEKVFLECVQDMDHENMFWYRQDPGLGLRLIYFSYDVKMKEKGDIPEGYSVSREKKERFSLILESASTNQTSMYLCASSGQAASEREKLFFGSGTQLSVL.

The chain links TRBV29-1 to TRBJ2-7, with D possibly matching TRBD1 (6 bases). Germline loops: CDR1 SQVTM, CDR2 ANQGSEA. Trimming stripped 4 bases from V and 1 base from J, with 11 bases between. The CDR3 length is 13 residues. The CDR3 region has the DNA TGCAGCGTTGGAGTAGGGGGATCCTACGAGCAGTACTTC. This sequence encodes CSVGVGGSYEQYF.

The sample holds one count of this clone. The chain recombines TRBV15 with TRBJ1-4; the D is unclear. CDR1 LNHNV and CDR2 YYDKDF come from the germline V gene (reference sequence). The CDR3 runs to 15 residues. Trimming stripped 1 base from V and 8 bases from J, with 14 bases between. The DNA for the CDR3 is TGTGCCACCAGCAGAGGAGGCTCCCCAGACGAAAAACTGTTTTTT. This codes for CATSRGGSPDEKLFF.

The chain has TRBV18 and TRBJ2-1; D gene ambiguous. Per germline, CDR1 KGHSH and CDR2 LQKENI. This CDR3 comprises 15 residues. Trimming took 1 base from V and 0 from J, leaving 7 bases between them. This chain's CDR3 is CASSPLQSSYNEQFF. The CDR3 coding sequence is TGTGCCAGCTCACCACTTCAGAGCTCCTACAATGAGCAGTTCTTC.

This clone is a singleton in its sample. The chain links TRBV10-2 to TRBJ2-3; D might be TRBD1 (5 bases). Germline V gene sequence: CDR1 WSHSY, CDR2 SAAADI. The CDR3 runs to 17 residues. V lost 0 bases and J 3 bases, leaving 16 bases between the germline ends. For the CDR3, the DNA is TGCGCCAGCAGTGAGTCGAAGGTTAGGGGTGGGACAGATACGCAGTATTTT. As protein: CASSESKVRGGTDTQYF.

This clone was observed many times. This rearrangement joins TRBV6-5 to TRBJ2-7, with a possible D match to TRBD2 (5 bases). The V end lost 10 bases, the J end lost 2 bases, and 6 bases lay between the germline ends. The CDR3 has 10 amino acids. The germline V gene encodes CDR1 MNHEY and CDR2 SVGAGI. The CDR3 nucleotides are TGTGCCACCGGGGCCTACGAGCAGTACTTC. Its protein is CATGAYEQYF.

The chain has TRBV5-1 and TRBJ2-5; maybe TRBD1 (6 bases). The CDR3 has 14 amino acids. CDR1 is SGHRS, CDR2 YFSETQ, per germline. V was cut by 0 bases and J by 2 bases, with 8 bases left in between. Here the CDR3 reads CASSLEGVQETQYF. DNA of the CDR3: TGCGCCAGCAGCTTGGAGGGGGTACAAGAGACCCAGTACTTC.

The chain combines TRBV10-3 with TRBJ2-1, with TRBD2 identical over 11 bases. Germline V gene lookup returns CDR1 ENHRY and CDR2 SYGVKD. V was clipped by 10 bases and J by 10 bases; unmatched bases: 9. The CDR3 is 13 residues long. The CDR3 reads CATKTSGETEQFF. CDR3 nucleotides: TGTGCCACCAAGACTAGCGGGGAGACCGAGCAGTTCTTC.

The V and J genes are TRBV28 and TRBJ2-1; 9 nucleotides line up with TRBD1. The CDR3 is made up of 11 amino acids. Trimming removed 3 bases from V and 15 bases from J; junction bases left unmatched: 3. From germline, CDR1 is MDHEN and CDR2 SYDVKM. The CDR3 is CASSLGQGAFF. The CDR3 nucleotides are TGTGCCAGCAGTTTGGGACAGGGCGCGTTCTTC.

Concerning this clone itself: The junction departs from the called germline gene at one end, perhaps through a read error. The J gene is TRBJ1-5, the V gene TRBV11-2; perhaps TRBD1 as D (5 bases). Germline lookup yields CDR1 SGHAT and CDR2 FQNNGV. The CDR3 totals 15 residues. The CDR3 here is CASRPWGVSNQPQHF. For the CDR3, the DNA is TGTGCCAGCAGACCTTGGGGGGTGAGCAATCAGCCCCAGCACTTT.

This clone was recorded once. V and J are TRBV19 and TRBJ1-4; the D gene is possibly TRBD1 (6 bases). The CDR3 runs 15 residues. Germline values: CDR1 LNHDA, CDR2 SQIVND (reference sequence). V shed 5 bases and J shed 5 bases, with 15 bases lying between them. CDR3 coding DNA: TGTGCCAGTAGTCGCCCGGGGGCCCCAAATGAAAAACTGTTTTTT. This translates into CASSRPGAPNEKLFF.

The chain is built from TRBV9 and TRBJ2-3, with 10 bases aligning to TRBD2. The germline CDR1 and CDR2 sequences are SGDLS and YYNGEE. This CDR3 comprises 15 residues. Trimming removed 0 bases from V and 5 bases from J; junction bases left unmatched: 3. This chain's CDR3 is CASSVGLAGVDTQYF. In nucleotides, the CDR3 is TGTGCCAGCAGCGTAGGGCTAGCGGGAGTAGATACGCAGTATTTT.

The chain carries TRBV6-8 and TRBJ2-7, with D unresolved. The germline V gene encodes CDR1 MNHGY and CDR2 SAAAGT. V lost 6 bases to trimming and J lost 1 base, with 10 bases between them. The CDR3 is 13 residues long. The CDR3 region is CASSKQTSYEQYF. The CDR3 nucleotides are TGTGCCAGCAGCAAACAGACGTCCTACGAGCAGTACTTC.